This T cell receptor beta chain was captured in a study of neurological immune-mediated disorders. General study results and limits: The absence of any CDR3 amino acid sequence shared by expanded clones across subjects suggests that repertoires were private in all groups.

In its sample, this clonotype was seen many times. The antigen remains undetermined. cDNA was made by 5'RACE with 10-nucleotide random UMIs. TCRdb analysed the 5' RACE reads with MiXCR anew, one entry per CDR3 protein. The sample shows about 38,000 distinct CDR3 sequences, approximately 4.4% of them seen only once. For sorted libraries, the input was around 1 million CD4+ or CD8+ T cells. This clonotype originated in a man aged 18 to 30 in good health. The specimen was CD4+ T cells from blood.

CDR3 residues: CASSLRTGHNTEAFF. The CDR3 nucleotides read TGTGCCAGCAGTTTAAGAACGGGACACAACACTGAAGCTTTCTTT. The chain combines TRBV12-3 or TRBV12-4 with TRBJ1-1; possible D gene TRBD1, 6 bases. The CDR3 consists of 15 residues. The V and J ends lost 2 bases and 2 bases respectively, with 12 bases between them.